The 14 T cell receptor beta chains reported below all come from one sample, sequenced in a study of T cells after yellow fever vaccination. From the 5' RACE reads, TCRdb called clonotypes with MiXCR, one entry per CDR3 protein. The sample gives 100,000 to 150,000 distinct CDR3 sequences, approximately 8.4% of which show up once; 30% to 40% is in the top ten. Sample: CD8+ T cells sorted from PBMCs, taken on the day of the yellow fever booster vaccination. All receptors derive from a man younger than 35 who received the YFV17D yellow fever vaccine.

This clonotype has just a few counts. This chain connects TRBV6-5 to TRBJ2-1, with D possibly matching TRBD1 (6 bases). The CDR3 covers 13 residues. The germline gives CDR1 MNHEY, CDR2 SVGAGI. The V end lost 0 bases, the J end lost 11 bases, and 11 bases lay between the germline ends. CDR3 loop: CASSYSGRGKQFF. DNA for the CDR3: TGTGCCAGCAGTTACTCGGGCAGGGGAAAGCAGTTCTTC.

This clonotype was seen ten or more times. V is TRBV5-1 and J is TRBJ2-7; D possibly uses TRBD1 or TRBD2 (6 bases each). Deletions cut 4 bases from V and 3 bases from J, with 11 bases between. The CDR3 consists of 13 residues. Germline V lookup: CDR1 SGHRS, CDR2 YFSETQ. In nucleotides, the CDR3 is TGCGCCAGCAGCCCGGAGGGGGGCTACGAGCAGTACTTC. Its translation is CASSPEGGYEQYF. The variable domain in full, with the rest retrieved from reference TRBV5-1 and TRBJ2-7, is KAGVTQTPRYLIKTRGQQVTLSCSPISGHRSVSWYQQTPGQGLQFLFEYFSETQRNKGNFPGRFSGRQFSNSRSEMNVSTLELGDSALYLCASSPEGGYEQYFGPGTRLTVT.

This clonotype occurred a few times. This chain connects TRBV4-3 to TRBJ1-3, with unresolved D. With 0 bases removed from V and 4 bases from J, the gap between germline ends came to 7 bases. CDR1 and CDR2 (germline): LGHNA, YSLEER. The CDR3 totals 14 residues. In DNA form, the CDR3 reads TGCGCCAGCAGCCAAGATAGCACCGGAAACACCATATATTTT. It codes for CASSQDSTGNTIYF.

This clonotype occurred a few times. The chain combines TRBV7-6 with TRBJ2-5, with 11 nucleotides matching TRBD2. CDR1 is SGHVS, CDR2 FNYEAQ, per germline. The length of the CDR3 is 15 residues. V lost 7 bases and J lost 5; bases outside the gene matches: 9. The CDR3 here is CASKDSGGASETQYF. The CDR3 nucleotides read TGTGCCAGCAAAGATAGCGGGGGGGCGTCTGAGACCCAGTACTTC. Based on the CDR3 plus reference TRBV7-6 and TRBJ2-5, the full variable domain is GAGVSQSPRYKVTKRGQDVALRCDPISGHVSLYWYRQALGQGPEFLTYFNYEAQQDKSGLPNDRFSAERPEGSISTLTIQRTEQRDSAMYRCASKDSGGASETQYFGPGTRLLVL.

V gene TRBV6-4 combines with J gene TRBJ2-3, with 10 bases aligning to TRBD1. Germline CDR1 MRHNA, CDR2 SNTAGT. V was clipped by 3 bases and J by 2 bases; unmatched bases: 2. The CDR3 has 15 amino acids. CDR3 region: CASSEGTGDTDTQYF. CDR3 DNA sequence: TGTGCCAGCAGTGAAGGGACAGGGGACACAGATACGCAGTATTTT.

This clonotype turned up a few times. The V and J genes are TRBV4-2 and TRBJ2-1; 11 positions match TRBD1. CDR3 length: 17 residues. J lost 4 bases, V lost 0 bases, and 5 bases had no gene match. Germline values: CDR1 LGHNA, CDR2 YNFKEQ. The chain's CDR3 is CASSQEGGTGGYNEQFF. The CDR3 nucleotides are TGTGCCAGCAGCCAAGAAGGGGGGACAGGGGGTTACAATGAGCAGTTCTTC.

V is TRBV12-3 or TRBV12-4 and J is TRBJ2-1, with TRBD2 matching 8 bases. This CDR3 has 15 residues. V was clipped by 7 bases and J by 3 bases; unmatched bases: 8. The CDR3 DNA is TGTGCCAGCAAGTTTATGAGCGGGGGCTACAATGAGCAGTTCTTC. Amino acids: CASKFMSGGYNEQFF.

The chain uses TRBV9 and TRBJ2-3, with 9 nucleotides matching TRBD1. With V trimmed by 3 bases and J by 3 bases, 5 bases remained unmatched. Germline CDR1 is SGDLS and CDR2 is YYNGEE. The CDR3 loop spans 15 amino acids. This CDR3 reads CASSDPGQGTDTQYF. CDR3 DNA sequence: TGTGCCAGCAGCGATCCGGGACAGGGTACAGATACGCAGTATTTT.

Only a few counts were recorded for this clonotype. The rearrangement uses TRBV10-3 and TRBJ2-3; 12 bases agree with TRBD2. This CDR3 spans 15 amino acids. Looked up from germline, CDR1 is ENHRY and CDR2 is SYGVKD. Germline trimming cut 7 bases from V and 6 bases from J; bases unmatched to any gene: 8. The CDR3 DNA is TGTGCCATCAAAGCGTCGCTAGCGGGGGGGGATACGCAGTATTTT. Translation: CAIKASLAGGDTQYF.

In regard to this clonotype: Likely a read error: the CDR3 ends without its conserved phenylalanine or tryptophan. This chain links TRBV6-2 or TRBV6-3 with TRBJ2-3, with TRBD1 identical over 9 bases. Germline-derived CDR1 and CDR2 are MNHEY and SVGEGT. The CDR3 spans 17 residues. The V segment lost 8 bases and the J segment 4 bases; nucleotides outside the gene matches: 16. CDR3 loop: CASGPPWRTGVADTQYT. In DNA, the CDR3 is TGTGCCAGCGGCCCTCCATGGCGGACAGGGGTTGCAGATACGCAGTATACT.

As concerns this clonotype: No conserved phenylalanine or tryptophan is present at the end of the CDR3, so a read error is the likely explanation. The J gene is TRBJ2-7, the V gene TRBV25-1; 7 bases align to TRBD1. Germline-derived CDR1 and CDR2 are MGHDK and SYGVNS. The CDR3 totals 14 residues. With V trimmed by 6 bases and J by 2 bases, 7 bases remained unmatched. Written as DNA, the CDR3 is TGTGCCAGCAGCGGGACAGACCACACCTACGAGCAGTACATC. This sequence encodes CASSGTDHTYEQYI.

CDR3 in amino acids: CASEGYSEEQYF. The CDR3 DNA reads TGCGCCAGCGAGGGCTACTCCGAAGAGCAGTACTTC. The chain joins TRBV10-2 to TRBJ2-7; D is possibly TRBD2 (5 bases). Between the trimmed V and J ends, which lost 8 bases and 7 bases, there was a span of 15 bases. CDR3 size: 12 residues. CDR1 WSHSY and CDR2 SAAADI come from the germline V gene.

This clonotype was observed a handful of times. In DNA, the CDR3 is TGCGCCAGCAGCCAAGATCCGGCAGGGAGCTATTACTACGAGCAGTACTTC. This gives the protein CASSQDPAGSYYYEQYF. The rearrangement links TRBV4-1 to TRBJ2-7, with D perhaps TRBD1 or TRBD2 (5 bases each). With 0 bases removed from V and 3 bases from J, the gap between germline ends came to 18 bases. The CDR3 is 17 amino acids. Germline loops: CDR1 MGHRA, CDR2 YSYEKL.

There are a few counts of this clonotype. The chain couples TRBV27 to TRBJ1-4, with D tentatively TRBD1 (5 bases). This CDR3 is built from 16 residues. The V end lost 5 bases, the J end lost 5 bases, and 18 bases lay between the germline ends. CDR1 and CDR2 from the germline V gene are MNHEY and SMNVEV (reference sequence). CDR3 residues: CASSTEPGRLNEKLFF. The CDR3 region has the DNA TGTGCCAGCAGTACCGAACCGGGACGACTAAATGAAAAACTGTTTTTT.